Listed below are T cell receptor beta chains from one sample, sequenced in a study of PD-1 blockade in classical Hodgkin lymphoma. Profiling relied on immunoSEQ multiplex PCR, and the TCRdb table lists in-frame clones only, not all of them. The table lists over 15,000 clones, over 75% of them singletons. The material sequenced was peripheral blood mononuclear cells (PBMCs), taken before the fourth cycle of nivolumab. These receptors all stem from a human donor with classical Hodgkin lymphoma. CDR3s include the opening cysteine and the closing phenylalanine or tryptophan. The order of the fields is J gene, V gene, clone size, D gene, CDR3 protein, CDR3 DNA. D genes are given only for firm matches. Only some rows state a clone size, as once, few, many or a class for expanded clones.

>TRBJ1-2|TRBV5-1|NA|TRBD1
CASSLLGTGDGYEGYTF
TGCGCCAGCAGCTTGTTGGGGACAGGGGACGGGTATGAGGGCTACACCTTC
>TRBJ2-5|TRBV18|NA|NA
CASSWGYQETQYF
TGTGCCAGCTCGTGGGGGTACCAAGAGACCCAGTACTTC
>TRBJ2-1|TRBV2|few|TRBD2
CASSEFGTKNNEQFF
TGTGCCAGCAGTGAATTTGGGACTAAGAACAATGAGCAGTTCTTC
>TRBJ2-3|TRBV5-5|few|NA
CASSLVWGDGTDTQYF
TGTGCCAGCAGCTTGGTTTGGGGGGATGGTACAGATACGCAGTATTTT
>TRBJ2-7|TRBV19|NA|TRBD1
CASSTGQGPYEQYF
TGTGCCAGTAGTACAGGACAGGGGCCCTACGAGCAGTACTTC
>TRBJ1-1|TRBV5-1|NA|NA
CASSRDRAATEAFF
TGCGCCAGCAGCCGGGACCGGGCAGCCACTGAAGCTTTCTTT
>TRBJ1-4|TRBV18|NA|NA
CASSPFTVERKTVF
TGTGCCAGCTCACCGTTCACGGTCGAAAGAAAAACTGTTTTT
>TRBJ1-2|TRBV15|NA|TRBD1
CATSRTGTGLRDGYTF
TGTGCCACCAGCAGAACCGGGACAGGCTTAAGGGATGGCTACACCTTC
>TRBJ2-5|TRBV7-9|NA|NA
CAGGGGVGTQYF
TGTGCCGGAGGAGGAGGGGTTGGGACCCAGTACTTC
>TRBJ2-1|TRBV7-9|NA|TRBD2
CASSRGTSGTYNEQFF
TGTGCCAGCAGCAGAGGGACTAGCGGGACCTACAATGAGCAGTTCTTC
>TRBJ1-3|TRBV2|NA|NA
CASSTGNTIYF
TGTGCCAGCAGCACTGGAAACACCATATATTTT
>TRBJ2-2|TRBV10-2|NA|TRBD1
CASSETRGPPPGELFF
TGCGCCAGCAGTGAGACGAGGGGGCCTCCCCCCGGGGAGCTGTTTTTT
>TRBJ2-2|TRBV28|NA|NA
CASSSFPGELFF
TGTGCCAGCAGTTCGTTCCCCGGGGAGCTGTTTTTT
>TRBJ2-3|TRBV7-8|NA|NA
CASSQRDINTDTQYF
TGTGCCAGCAGCCAGCGGGACATTAACACAGATACGCAGTATTTT
>TRBJ2-3|TRBV5-1|NA|NA
CASSLPGRGGGTDTQYF
TGCGCCAGCAGCTTACCCGGGAGAGGGGGCGGCACAGATACGCAGTATTTT
>TRBJ1-1|TRBV6-6|NA|NA
CASSENTGVNTEAFF
TGTGCCAGCAGCGAAAACACGGGAGTGAACACTGAAGCTTTCTTT
>TRBJ1-5|TRBV12-2|NA|NA
CASPLHECQPQHF
TGTGCAAGTCCCCTCCATGAATGTCAGCCCCAGCATTTT
>TRBJ1-3|TRBV4-1|few|NA
CASSQDSTGRLLSGNTIYF
TGCGCCAGCAGCCAAGATAGCACCGGGCGACTCCTCTCTGGAAACACCATATATTTT
>TRBJ2-6|TRBV28|NA|TRBD1
CASSPAGRGLGGANVLTF
TGTGCCAGCAGCCCCGCGGGCAGGGGGTTAGGAGGGGCCAACGTCCTGACTTTC
>TRBJ2-5|TRBV29-1|NA|NA
CSVEERPQYLYF
TGCAGCGTTGAAGAGCGACCTCAATATTTGTACTTC
>TRBJ1-6|TRBV7-2|NA|TRBD1
CASSLATGQGGYYSPLHF
TGTGCCAGCAGCTTAGCGACGGGACAGGGCGGATATTATTCACCCCTCCACTTT
>TRBJ2-3|TRBV5-1|NA|TRBD2
CASSASLAWTDTQYF
TGCGCCAGCAGCGCATCACTAGCGTGGACAGATACGCAGTATTTT
>TRBJ1-1|TRBV6-5|NA|TRBD1
CASSYGTGVAFF
TGTGCCAGCAGTTACGGGACAGGGGTGGCTTTCTTT
>TRBJ2-4|TRBV7-9|NA|TRBD1
CASSSQRGPPAKNIQYF
TGTGCCAGCAGCTCCCAAAGGGGGCCCCCGGCCAAAAACATTCAGTACTTC
>TRBJ2-1|TRBV27|NA|NA
CASNNNGVSSYNEQFF
TGTGCCAGCAATAACAACGGGGTAAGCTCCTACAATGAGCAGTTCTTC
>TRBJ2-6|TRBV4-1|few|NA
CASSPKSSSGANVLTF
TGCGCCAGCAGCCCAAAGAGCAGCTCTGGGGCCAACGTCCTGACTTTC
>TRBJ2-7|TRBV2|NA|NA
CARDWFGEQYF
TGTGCCAGGGACTGGTTTGGGGAGCAGTACTTC
>TRBJ2-4|TRBV29-1|NA|NA
CSVEEVAKNIQYF
TGCAGCGTTGAAGAGGTAGCCAAAAACATTCAGTACTTC
>TRBJ1-3|TRBV12-5|NA|NA
CASGSGNTIYF
TGTGCTAGTGGTTCTGGAAACACCATATATTTT